These 20 T cell receptor beta chains originate from one sample sequenced in a study of blood T cell repertoires in COVID-19. TCRdb's copy holds only in-frame clones and misses some; the assay was immunoSEQ multiplex PCR. The table includes about 130,000 clones, 86% detected once. The sequenced sample was peripheral blood. The receptors stem from a woman in her 70s with COVID-19, enrolled during active disease.

In regard to this clone: The junction departs from germline at one end; a sequencing error may be responsible. The chain couples TRBV7-7 to TRBJ1-1; 7 bases fit TRBD1. From germline, CDR1 is SSHAT and CDR2 FNYEAQ (reference sequence). The CDR3 sequence is 17 residues long. In DNA, the CDR3 is TGTGCTAGCAGCCGGCCCAGAAGGGGGCAGATGAACACTGAAGCTTTCTTT. Encoded protein: CASSRPRRGQMNTEAFF.

This clone was seen a few times. The chain employs TRBV5-1 and TRBJ1-1; TRBD1 is a possible D gene (6 bases). Germline CDR1 and CDR2: SGHRS and YFSETQ. The CDR3 is 13 amino acids. V was shortened by 0 bases and J by 7 bases, with 10 bases between the two germline ends. The CDR3 region has the DNA TGCGCCAGCAGCTTGGAACAGGGCGATGAAGCTTTCTTT. This gives the protein CASSLEQGDEAFF.

The chain has TRBV28 and TRBJ1-1, with 10 bases identical to TRBD1. The ends lost 2 bases at V and 8 bases at J; junction bases unmatched: 2. The CDR3 loop spans 13 amino acids. Germline V gives CDR1 MDHEN, CDR2 SYDVKM. The CDR3 DNA reads TGTGCCAGCAGTTTAGGGGACAGGGGCGAAGCTTTCTTT. This encodes CASSLGDRGEAFF.

The chain combines TRBV5-1 with TRBJ2-7; TRBD1 aligns across 7 bases. The V gene's germline CDR1 is SGHRS and CDR2 YFSETQ. V lost 4 bases to trimming and J lost 5 bases; unmatched junction nucleotides: 9. The CDR3 runs to 14 residues. CDR3 in amino acids: CASSPRTGSDEQYF. For the CDR3, the DNA is TGCGCCAGCAGCCCCCGGACAGGTTCTGACGAGCAGTACTTC.

The V and J genes are TRBV19 and TRBJ2-3; 9 bases are a match to TRBD1. This CDR3 spans 13 amino acids. V was clipped by 5 bases and J by 7 bases; unmatched bases: 4. The germline V gene has CDR1 LNHDA and CDR2 SQIVND (reference sequence). This CDR3 is CASSADRGNTQYF. CDR3 nucleotide sequence: TGTGCCAGTAGTGCGGACAGGGGAAATACGCAGTATTTT.

The chain carries TRBV28 and TRBJ2-1; TRBD1 agrees at 9 bases. Trimming at V came to 7 bases and at J to 10 bases, leaving 14 bases not matched to a gene. The CDR3 is 15 residues long. Germline assignment: CDR1 MDHEN and CDR2 SYDVKM. The CDR3 sequence is CASTPPGQGAREQFF. CDR3 nucleotide sequence: TGTGCCAGCACCCCTCCGGGACAGGGAGCCAGGGAGCAGTTCTTC.

The sample holds a few counts of this clone. The chain couples TRBV9 to TRBJ2-7; 10 positions match TRBD2. V was pared by 3 bases and J by 5 bases, with 8 bases of the junction left unmatched. The CDR3 contains 15 residues. The germline V gene encodes CDR1 SGDLS and CDR2 YYNGEE. CDR3 bases: TGTGCCAGCAGCGCCACCGGGACTAGCGCCCACGAGCAGTACTTC. It codes for CASSATGTSAHEQYF.

The chain couples TRBV7-8 to TRBJ2-3; 7 positions agree with TRBD1. CDR1 and CDR2 (germline): SGHVS, FQNEAQ. V shed 5 bases, J shed 2 bases, and the junction held 7 bases outside the gene matches. This CDR3 has 15 residues. CDR3 in DNA: TGTGCCAGCAGCACAGGACAGGAAATCACAGATACGCAGTATTTT. It translates to CASSTGQEITDTQYF.

This chain connects TRBV11-2 to TRBJ1-1; D gene uncertain. The CDR3 loop spans 13 amino acids. Germline lookup yields CDR1 SGHAT and CDR2 FQNNGV. V was trimmed by 4 bases and J by 1 base, leaving 7 bases between them. CDR3 amino acids: CASSSQENTEAFF. For the CDR3, the DNA is TGTGCCAGCAGCTCGCAGGAGAACACTGAAGCTTTCTTT. Complete variable domain (other parts from reference TRBV11-2 and TRBJ1-1): EAGVAQSPRYKIIEKRQSVAFWCNPISGHATLYWYQQILGQGPKLLIQFQNNGVVDDSQLPKDRFSAERLKGVDSTLKIQPAKLEDSAVYLCASSSQENTEAFFGQGTRLTVV.

This clone was seen a handful of times. The J gene is TRBJ2-1, the V gene TRBV29-1; 7 bases fit TRBD1. V trimming: 6 bases; J trimming: 8 bases; junction bases outside the gene matches: 13. The germline V gene encodes CDR1 SQVTM and CDR2 ANQGSEA. The CDR3 sequence is 14 residues long. The CDR3 DNA follows: TGCAGCGTGTTGGGCGGCAGGGGGACCGATGAGCAGTTCTTC. Encoded protein: CSVLGGRGTDEQFF.

This clone showed up just once. The chain carries TRBV29-1 and TRBJ1-2, with 11 positions matching TRBD1. This CDR3 has 15 amino acids. J lost 5 bases, V lost 3 bases, and 8 bases had no gene match. From germline, CDR1 is SQVTM and CDR2 ANQGSEA. CDR3 region: CSVDLRDRGGYGYTF. The CDR3 coding sequence is TGCAGCGTTGACCTCCGGGACAGGGGGGGATATGGCTACACCTTC. The complete variable domain, with remaining parts taken from reference TRBV29-1 and TRBJ1-2, reads SAVISQKPSRDICQRGTSLTIQCQVDSQVTMMFWYRQQPGQSLTLIATANQGSEATYESGFVIDKFPISRPNLTFSTLTVSNMSPEDSSIYLCSVDLRDRGGYGYTFGSGTRLTVV.

This clone was picked up a small number of times. The V and J genes are TRBV5-4 and TRBJ1-6, with 8 bases aligning to TRBD1. With V trimmed by 6 bases and J by 6 bases, 8 bases remained unmatched. CDR1 is SGHNT and CDR2 is YYREEE in the germline V gene (reference sequence). This CDR3 is built from 15 residues. The CDR3 nucleotides read TGTGCCAGCACCAAAGGACAGGGTGGTAATTCACCCCTCCACTTT. Its translation: CASTKGQGGNSPLHF.

The chain links TRBV28 to TRBJ1-4, with a weak D call TRBD1 (6 bases). CDR3 length equals 13 residues. V gave up 6 bases and J gave up 8 bases, with 13 bases separating them. Germline V gene sequence: CDR1 MDHEN, CDR2 SYDVKM. CDR3: CASRQGLVEKLFF. CDR3 DNA sequence: TGTGCCAGCAGGCAGGGGCTAGTCGAAAAACTGTTTTTT.

This clone was observed a few times. This chain uses TRBV28 with TRBJ2-7; D perhaps matches TRBD1 (5 bases). The CDR3 length is 16 residues. The V end lost 6 bases, the J end lost 7 bases, and 25 bases lay between the germline ends. CDR1 is MDHEN and CDR2 is SYDVKM in the germline V gene. CDR3 DNA: TGTGCCAGCAGCCCGACGGCAGGGCTGGGATTACGGGAGCAGTACTTC. It encodes CASSPTAGLGLREQYF.

The chain uses TRBV12-3 or TRBV12-4 and TRBJ1-2; TRBD1 aligns across 7 bases. The CDR3 is made up of 11 amino acids. V lost 6 bases, J lost 8 bases, and 3 bases stayed unmatched. The CDR3, as DNA: TGTGCCAGCAGAAGACAGGGAGGCTACACCTTC. Protein: CASRRQGGYTF.

J is TRBJ1-2 and V is TRBV7-9, with TRBD1 matching 9 bases. The V segment lost 5 bases and the J segment 7 bases; nucleotides outside the gene matches: 5. CDR1 is SEHNR, CDR2 FQNEAQ, per germline (reference sequence). The CDR3 consists of 13 residues. In nucleotides, the CDR3 is TGTGCCAGCAGCCAGGGACAGGGAGGTGGCTACACCTTC. Protein sequence: CASSQGQGGGYTF.

This clone occurred once. The chain recombines TRBV21-1 with TRBJ1-1; the table gives TRBD1 as D, unverified against the DNA. TRBV21-1 represents a pseudogene. The length of the CDR3 is 14 residues. The CDR3 reads CASSKGWANTEAFF. DNA for the CDR3: TGTGCCAGCAGCAAAGGTTGGGCCAACACTGAAGCTTTCTTT.

This chain joins TRBV29-1 and TRBJ1-1; maybe TRBD1 (6 bases). The ends were cut back, 6 bases at V and 3 bases at J, with 14 bases in the middle. Germline loops: CDR1 SQVTM, CDR2 ANQGSEA. This CDR3 is built from 13 residues. The chain's CDR3 is CSVRRGADTEAFF. DNA for the CDR3: TGCAGCGTGAGGCGGGGGGCTGACACTGAAGCTTTCTTT.

V gene TRBV18 combines with J gene TRBJ2-3; D is unresolved. V was cut by 3 bases and J by 4 bases, with 11 bases left in between. CDR1 is KGHSH and CDR2 is LQKENI in the germline V gene. The CDR3 sequence is 14 residues long. The CDR3 DNA reads as TGTGCCAGCTCACCCGGCGCTAGGTCAGATACGCAGTATTTT. Residues: CASSPGARSDTQYF.

The J gene is TRBJ2-7, the V gene TRBV27, with TRBD1 identical over 9 bases. The CDR3 loop spans 15 amino acids. J was trimmed by 2 bases and V by 3 bases; bases with no gene match: 5. Looked up from germline, CDR1 is MNHEY and CDR2 is SMNVEV (reference sequence). Here the CDR3 reads CASSFPGQGPYEQYF. In DNA form, the CDR3 reads TGTGCCAGCAGTTTTCCGGGACAGGGTCCCTACGAGCAGTACTTC.